This passage covers 32 T cell receptor beta chains from one sample sequenced in a study of tissue T cells after allogeneic stem cell transplantation (dated by TCRdb to between 2021 and 2023). To prepare the library, the immunoSEQ multiplex PCR assay was applied. TCRdb mirrors the immuneACCESS table, restricted to in-frame sequences. Some clones are absent from its copies; in checked studies, under half trace to an unresolved V gene, and the reason for the others is unknown. This sample is represented by some 47,000 clones; about three quarters of them were singletons. The ten top clones hold 0.5% to 0.65% of the sample. The sequenced sample was sorted cells pooled from one or two spleens. The receptors come from a pool of C57BL/6 mice in good health.

On this clone itself: Here the gene names and germline are mouse. The CDR3 end is not reached by the read, which stops 1 residue before it; the germline J gene fills it in. The chain uses TRBV20 and TRBJ2-2; 11 nucleotides match TRBD1. V was clipped by 3 bases and J by 4 bases; unmatched bases: 7. Germline V CDR1 and CDR2: GFQATS, STVNSAI. The length of the CDR3 is 16 residues. The part of the CDR3 DNA that was read is TGTGGTGCTAGCCCTCGGACAGGGGGCGCCACCGGGCAGCTCTAC. Protein product: CGASPRTGGATGQLY. Given in full, the CDR3 is CGASPRTGGATGQLYF.

In regard to this clone: Here the gene names and germline are mouse. The read stops 1 residue short of the end of the CDR3; the missing end is completed from the germline J gene. The rearrangement uses TRBV5 and TRBJ2-4, with TRBD1 matching 8 bases. The germline V gene encodes CDR1 LGHNA and CDR2 YNLKQL (reference sequence). This CDR3 region has 16 residues. The ends lost 1 base at V and 1 base at J; junction bases unmatched: 4. The CDR3 loop is CASSQAQGAGQNTLYF. The DNA read from the CDR3 is TGTGCCAGCAGCCAAGCCCAGGGGGCGGGTCAAAACACCTTGTAC.

As for this clone: Gene labels here are mouse ones. The read terminates 1 residue ahead of where the CDR3 ends, so the germline J gene completes it. V is TRBV13-3 and J is TRBJ1-6; 7 positions match TRBD1. TRBJ1-6 is noted as an ORF with a role that remains uncertain. Germline CDR1 is NNHDY and CDR2 is SYVADS. This CDR3 region has 15 residues. V shed 1 base, J shed 6 bases, and the junction held 4 bases outside the gene matches. Partial CDR3 DNA: TGTGCCAGCAGTGATCCAGGGGGGAGTAATTCGCCCCTCTAC. Amino acid sequence: CASSDPGGSNSPLY. The entire CDR3 reads CASSDPGGSNSPLYF.

As regards this clone: The listed genes are named as in mouse. The read terminates 1 residue before the CDR3 end, so the remaining end is supplied by the germline J gene. The gene calls are TRBV2 and TRBJ2-1, with a tentative D call TRBD1 (7 bases). The V and J ends lost 0 bases and 4 bases respectively, with 10 bases between them. The CDR3 loop spans 15 amino acids. CDR1 and CDR2 from the germline V gene are LGHNA and YSYQKL. CDR3 bases read: TGTGCCAGCAGCCAAGAGAGGGGGCGGTATGCTGAGCAGTTC. It encodes CASSQERGRYAEQF. The full CDR3 protein is CASSQERGRYAEQFF.

Remarks on this clone: Gene names follow the mouse nomenclature. Sequencing ends 1 residue short of the CDR3 end; the germline J gene provides the rest. The chain links TRBV13-3 to TRBJ1-4; 7 positions agree with TRBD1. This CDR3 contains 15 residues. CDR1 is NNHDY and CDR2 is SYVADS in the germline V gene. V shed 1 base, J shed 2 bases, and the junction held 2 bases outside the gene matches. The CDR3 reads CASSDRDRSNERLFF. The CDR3 bases that were read are TGTGCCAGCAGTGATCGGGACAGATCCAACGAAAGATTATTT.

For this clone: Genes and germline are mouse. Sequencing ends 1 residue short of the CDR3 end; the germline J gene provides the rest. V gene TRBV1 combines with J gene TRBJ2-1; 12 nucleotides match TRBD1. CDR3 length: 16 amino acids. V was pared by 1 base and J by 6 bases, with 4 bases of the junction left unmatched. Germline loops: CDR1 NSQYPW, CDR2 LRSPGD (reference sequence). The CDR3 region is CTCSAAPGQGAAEQFF. Partial CDR3 DNA: TGCACCTGCAGTGCAGCCCCGGGACAGGGGGCTGCTGAGCAGTTC.

This clone was detected a few times. Mouse names are used for the genes. The read ends 1 residue shy of where the CDR3 ends; the end is completed using the germline J gene. This sequence joins TRBV5 and TRBJ1-3; D ambiguous. Germline CDR1 reads LGHNA; CDR2 reads YNLKQL (reference sequence). V was trimmed by 0 bases and J by 0 bases, leaving 9 bases between them. The CDR3 loop spans 16 amino acids. Here the CDR3 reads CASSQDTGYSGNTLYF. CDR3 DNA, as far as it was read: TGTGCCAGCAGCCAAGATACCGGGTATTCTGGAAATACGCTCTAT.

Notes on this clone: The genes and germline here are from mouse. The read terminates 1 residue before the CDR3 end, so the remaining end is supplied by the germline J gene. The rearrangement links TRBV24 to TRBJ2-3; 9 nucleotides match TRBD2. Germline lookup yields CDR1 KGHTA and CDR2 FRNEEI. Germline trimming cut 3 bases from V and 1 base from J; bases unmatched to any gene: 5. The CDR3 totals 16 residues. The CDR3 loop is CASSLLGGYRAETLYF. The part of the CDR3 DNA that was read is TGTGCCAGCAGTCTCCTGGGGGGGTACCGTGCAGAAACGCTGTAT.

About this clone: The germline and genes are mouse ones. The read ends 1 residue before the CDR3 terminus; that terminus is restored from the germline J gene. Other DNA sequences in this specimen translate into the identical CDR3. V gene TRBV19 combines with J gene TRBJ1-1, with D unresolved. Germline CDR1 and CDR2: FNHDT and SITEND (reference sequence). The V and J ends lost 1 base and 1 base respectively, with 5 bases between them. CDR3 length equals 13 residues. The CDR3: CASSIRGNTEVFF. Incomplete CDR3 DNA: TGTGCCAGCAGTATAAGAGGGAACACAGAAGTCTTC. The variable domain in full, with the rest retrieved from reference TRBV19 and TRBJ1-1, is GGIITQTPKFLIGQEGQKLTLKCQQNFNHDTMYWYRQDSGKGLRLIYYSITENDLQKGDLSEGYDASREKKSSFSLTVTSAQKNEMAVFLCASSIRGNTEVFFGKGTRLTVV.

For this clone: Gene names and germline match the mouse. The CDR3 end lies 1 residue beyond the end of the read and is filled in from the germline J gene. V and J are TRBV12-1 and TRBJ2-2; D remains unclear. This CDR3 is 13 amino acids long. Germline loops: CDR1 SGHSN, CDR2 HYEKVE. V gave up 3 bases and J gave up 0 bases, with 4 bases separating them. CDR3 DNA (partial): TGTGCCAGCTCTGGGACAAACACCGGGCAGCTCTAC. Translating gives CASSGTNTGQLY. Given in full, the CDR3 is CASSGTNTGQLYF.

As for this clone: Gene names denote mouse genes. The sequence runs out 1 residue before the end of the CDR3; the remainder is reconstructed from the germline J gene. Other DNA sequences from this sample encode an identical CDR3 as well. The chain links TRBV13-2 to TRBJ1-5, with D possibly matching TRBD1 (6 bases). V was shortened by 0 bases and J by 1 base, with 8 bases between the two germline ends. CDR3 size: 15 residues. CDR1 is NNHNN, CDR2 SYGAGS, per germline (reference sequence). The covered CDR3 bases are TGTGCCAGCGGTGATGCCACAGGGAACAACCAGGCTCCGCTT. Translated: CASGDATGNNQAPL. The CDR3 as a whole reads CASGDATGNNQAPLF.

Remarks on this clone: All gene names here are mouse names. The read stops 1 residue short of the end of the CDR3; the missing end is completed from the germline J gene. The gene calls are TRBV19 and TRBJ2-1; a weak D match, TRBD2 (6 bases). The V gene's germline CDR1 is FNHDT and CDR2 SITEND (reference sequence). The V end was cut by 1 base, the J end by 5 bases, with 7 bases between. The CDR3 is 13 residues long. The CDR3 is CASSIPGDAEQFF. CDR3 DNA, as far as it was read: TGTGCCAGCAGTATACCTGGGGATGCTGAGCAGTTC. The full variable domain, its missing parts supplied by reference TRBV19 and TRBJ2-1, is GGIITQTPKFLIGQEGQKLTLKCQQNFNHDTMYWYRQDSGKGLRLIYYSITENDLQKGDLSEGYDASREKKSSFSLTVTSAQKNEMAVFLCASSIPGDAEQFFGPGTRLTVL.

In regard to this clone: The gene symbols are mouse symbols. Read data end 1 residue before the CDR3 end; the end is taken from the germline J gene. This chain links TRBV13-3 with TRBJ1-1; D is perhaps TRBD1 (5 bases). V lost 2 bases and J 6 bases, leaving 5 bases between the germline ends. The CDR3 sequence is 11 residues long. Germline V gene lookup returns CDR1 NNHDY and CDR2 SYVADS. The CDR3 bases that were read are TGTGCCAGCAGTGAGGGGGCAGAAGTCTTC. The encoded protein is CASSEGAEVF. The whole CDR3 reads CASSEGAEVFF.

Notes on this clone: Gene names follow the mouse nomenclature. The CDR3 is cut off 1 residue early in the read; its end comes from the germline J gene. This sequence joins TRBV29 and TRBJ2-4; perhaps D is TRBD1 or TRBD2 (5 bases each). CDR1 MSHET and CDR2 SYDVDS come from the germline V gene. V lost 0 bases and J 0 bases, leaving 7 bases between the germline ends. CDR3 length equals 15 residues. The CDR3 protein is CASSLSGVSQNTLYF. The sequenced part of the CDR3 DNA is TGTGCTAGCAGTTTATCGGGGGTTAGTCAAAACACCTTGTAC.

As concerns this clone: The listed genes are named as in mouse. The read halts 1 residue ahead of the CDR3 end, with the missing end drawn from the germline J gene. The chain recombines TRBV13-3 with TRBJ1-1; D is undetermined. Trimming removed 2 bases from V and 1 base from J, with 6 bases in between. The CDR3 has 13 amino acids. CDR1 and CDR2 from the germline V gene are NNHDY and SYVADS. Partial CDR3 DNA: TGTGCCAGCAGTGAGAGGAGAAACACAGAAGTCTTC. Its protein is CASSERRNTEVF. The CDR3 reads in full as CASSERRNTEVFF.

There are a few counts of this clone. These gene names are mouse names. The sequence runs out 1 residue before the end of the CDR3; the remainder is reconstructed from the germline J gene. The chain is built from TRBV2 and TRBJ1-4; TRBD1 aligns across 10 bases. Germline values: CDR1 LGHNA, CDR2 YSYQKL. The V segment lost 0 bases and the J segment 7 bases; nucleotides outside the gene matches: 2. CDR3 size: 15 residues. The CDR3 loop is CASSQEGTGVERLFF. The CDR3 bases that were read are TGTGCCAGCAGCCAAGAGGGGACAGGGGTCGAAAGATTATTT.

In this sample, this clone turned up a few times. Germline and genes: mouse. The read ends 1 residue shy of where the CDR3 ends; the end is completed using the germline J gene. The chain has TRBV15 and TRBJ2-7; TRBD1 matches 9 bases. There are 13 residues in the CDR3. CDR1 SGHND and CDR2 FRSKSL come from the germline V gene. V shed 5 bases, J shed 7 bases, and the junction held 6 bases outside the gene matches. The CDR3 loop is CASSRDREGEQYF. CDR3 DNA (partial): TGTGCCAGCAGTAGGGACAGGGAGGGGGAACAGTAC. The complete variable domain, with remaining parts taken from reference TRBV15 and TRBJ2-7, reads DAGVTQTPRHEVAEKGQTIILKCEPVSGHNDLFWYRQTKIQGLELLSYFRSKSLMEDGGAFKDRFKAEMLNSSFSTLKIQPTEPKDSAVYLCASSRDREGEQYFGPGTRLTVL.

Remarks on this clone: Gene labels here are mouse ones. The CDR3 end is not reached by the read, which stops 1 residue before it; the germline J gene fills it in. V is TRBV13-1 and J is TRBJ1-4, with a weak D call TRBD1 (6 bases). Germline V gene lookup returns CDR1 NSHNY and CDR2 SYGAGN. The CDR3 is 14 residues long. Between the trimmed V and J ends, which lost 2 bases and 3 bases, there was a span of 8 bases. CDR3 in amino acids: CASSEQGPNERLFF. CDR3 bases read: TGTGCCAGCAGTGAACAGGGCCCCAACGAAAGATTATTT.

Points on this clone: Any gene name here is a mouse gene name. Sequencing ends 1 residue short of the CDR3 end; the germline J gene provides the rest. V is TRBV13-2 and J is TRBJ2-5; 11 bases agree with TRBD2. This CDR3 has 14 residues. In germline, CDR1 is NNHNN, CDR2 SYGAGS (reference sequence). After removal of 4 bases from V and 6 bases from J, the junction contained 4 bases not matched to a gene. The CDR3 here is CASGTGGARDTQYF. CDR3 bases read: TGTGCCAGCGGTACTGGGGGGGCGCGGGACACCCAGTAC.

This clone was seen more than once but under ten times. Genes and germline come from the mouse. Coverage ceases 1 residue before the CDR3 finishes, and the germline J gene fills in the end. The chain recombines TRBV1 with TRBJ2-7, with unresolved D. The CDR3 contains 14 residues. Trimming shortened V by 3 bases and J by 4 bases, and 13 bases separated the two germline ends. Per the germline V gene, CDR1 is NSQYPW and CDR2 is LRSPGD (reference sequence). The sequenced part of the CDR3 DNA is TGCACCTGCAGTGCCACCGGACGTTTGTATGAACAGTAC. Translated: CTCSATGRLYEQY. The entire CDR3 reads CTCSATGRLYEQYF. Looking up the rest from reference TRBV1 and TRBJ2-7 gives the full variable domain: VTLLEQNPRWRLVPRGQAVNLRCILKNSQYPWMSWYQQDLQKQLQWLFTLRSPGDKEVKSLPGADYLATRVTDTELRLQVANMSQGRTLYCTCSATGRLYEQYFGPGTRLTVL.

Concerning this clone itself: Germline and genes: mouse. The read stops 1 residue short of the end of the CDR3; the missing end is completed from the germline J gene. The rearrangement joins TRBV31 to TRBJ2-3; 9 bases fit TRBD1. Looked up from germline, CDR1 is GKSSPN and CDR2 is SITVG. The CDR3 loop spans 13 amino acids. The V segment lost 5 bases and the J segment 0 bases; nucleotides outside the gene matches: 0. CDR3 sequence reads: CAWGQGSAETLYF. The sequenced CDR3 bases are TGTGCCTGGGGACAGGGGAGTGCAGAAACGCTGTAT.

This clone was picked up one time. Gene names are the mouse ones. The CDR3 goes on 1 residue after the read ends, and that part is filled in from the germline J gene. The chain has TRBV13-3 and TRBJ2-4, with a possible D match to TRBD2 (6 bases). The CDR3 is made up of 15 amino acids. V gave up 3 bases and J gave up 5 bases, with 16 bases separating them. Germline V gene sequence: CDR1 NNHDY, CDR2 SYVADS. The CDR3 loop reads CASSGHGGGGNTLYF. CDR3 DNA (partial): TGTGCCAGCAGTGGTCATGGGGGTGGAGGAAACACCTTGTAC.

This clone was counted a single time. Mouse gene names and germline throughout. The CDR3 is cut off 1 residue early in the read; its end comes from the germline J gene. The chain has TRBV15 and TRBJ2-4; the D gene is possibly TRBD1 (5 bases). V lost 5 bases and J 4 bases, leaving 7 bases between the germline ends. The CDR3 is made up of 12 amino acids. Germline lookup yields CDR1 SGHND and CDR2 FRSKSL. CDR3 sequence reads: CASSDSKNTLYF. CDR3 DNA (partial): TGTGCCAGCAGTGACAGCAAAAACACCTTGTAC.

A note on this clone: The gene symbols are mouse symbols. The read finishes 1 residue shy of the CDR3 end, and the germline J gene is used to complete it. The chain has TRBV3 and TRBJ1-3; D may be TRBD1 (6 bases). V lost 6 bases to trimming and J lost 0 bases, with 9 bases between them. This CDR3 has 14 amino acids. Germline CDR1 SNHLY, CDR2 FYNGKV (reference sequence). Incomplete CDR3 DNA: TGTGCCAGCAGACGGGACATTTCTGGAAATACGCTCTAT. Its protein product is CASRRDISGNTLY. The whole CDR3 protein reads CASRRDISGNTLYF.

Only a few counts were recorded for this clone. Each gene name is a mouse one. Read coverage stops 1 residue before the CDR3 terminus; the germline J gene supplies the remainder. J is TRBJ2-7 and V is TRBV12-1; unclear D gene. Germline loops: CDR1 SGHSN, CDR2 HYEKVE. V lost 3 bases and J lost 3, with 11 bases in between. The CDR3 has 13 residues. The CDR3 sequence is CASSYSRGYEQYF. The CDR3 bases that were read are TGTGCCAGCTCTTATTCCCGGGGCTATGAACAGTAC.

About this clone: Gene and germline names: mouse. The CDR3 is cut off 1 residue early in the read; its end comes from the germline J gene. The genes are TRBV13-3 and TRBJ1-3; a possible D gene is TRBD1 (5 bases). The V end lost 1 base, the J end lost 2 bases, and 7 bases lay between the germline ends. The V gene's germline CDR1 is NNHDY and CDR2 SYVADS. The length of the CDR3 is 14 residues. CDR3 DNA (partial): TGTGCCAGCAGTGATCTGGGGGCTGGAAATACGCTCTAT. Amino acid sequence: CASSDLGAGNTLY. The entire CDR3 protein reads CASSDLGAGNTLYF.

Remarks on this clone: Gene names are the mouse ones. Read sequence stops 1 residue before the CDR3 end, and the germline J gene provides the missing end. The V and J genes are TRBV16 and TRBJ2-4; no firm D call. The CDR3 contains 13 residues. V lost 4 bases and J 0 bases, leaving 5 bases between the germline ends. Germline V gene sequence: CDR1 SGHSA, CDR2 FRNQAP. The DNA read from the CDR3 is TGTGCAAGCAGCTCCGCTAGTCAAAACACCTTGTAC. Translation: CASSSASQNTLY. The complete CDR3 protein is CASSSASQNTLYF.

Of note for this clone: Gene names are the mouse ones. The sequenced fragment ends 1 residue before the CDR3 boundary, so the rest is inferred from the germline J gene. This specimen includes other DNA sequences encoding the same CDR3. The chain recombines TRBV13-2 with TRBJ1-3; no clear D. V was shortened by 0 bases and J by 0 bases, with 7 bases between the two germline ends. CDR1 NNHNN and CDR2 SYGAGS come from the germline V gene (reference sequence). The CDR3 is 15 residues long. CDR3 region: CASGDAQGSGNTLYF. Partial CDR3 DNA: TGTGCCAGCGGTGATGCACAAGGTTCTGGAAATACGCTCTAT.

As to this clone: These gene names are mouse names. The read stops 1 residue short of the end of the CDR3; the missing end is completed from the germline J gene. V gene TRBV13-1 combines with J gene TRBJ2-1; 9 nucleotides match TRBD2. The V segment lost 0 bases and the J segment 3 bases; nucleotides outside the gene matches: 4. The CDR3 is 16 amino acids. Germline V gene sequence: CDR1 NSHNY, CDR2 SYGAGN. CDR3 residues: CASSDATGGPYAEQFF. The DNA read from the CDR3 is TGTGCCAGCAGTGATGCGACTGGGGGTCCCTATGCTGAGCAGTTC.

For this clone: Gene names and germline refer to mouse. Coverage ceases 1 residue before the CDR3 finishes, and the germline J gene fills in the end. The genes are TRBV23 and TRBJ2-4; TRBD2, the table's D call, was not compared with the DNA. The V gene's germline CDR1 is KGHTA and CDR2 FQNQQP. The CDR3 has 15 amino acids. CDR3 sequence reads: CSSSQSTASQNTLYF. CDR3 DNA, as far as it was read: TGCTCCAGCAGTCAATCGACTGCTAGTCAAAACACCTTGTAC.

Comments on this clone: Here the gene names and germline are mouse. The read stops 1 residue short of the end of the CDR3; the missing end is completed from the germline J gene. This sequence joins TRBV13-2 and TRBJ2-5; D perhaps matches TRBD1 (6 bases). The germline V and J ends were trimmed by 0 bases and 5 bases, with 10 bases remaining between them. Germline-derived CDR1 and CDR2 are NNHNN and SYGAGS (reference sequence). The CDR3 has 14 residues. CDR3 protein: CASGDAGEGDTQYF. The covered CDR3 bases are TGTGCCAGCGGTGATGCAGGGGAAGGAGACACCCAGTAC.

The sample holds a few counts of this clone. Gene names refer to mouse genes. The missing CDR3 end, 1 residue past where the read stops, is filled in from the germline J gene. The chain has TRBV13-3 and TRBJ1-5, with a possible D match to TRBD1 (5 bases). Germline CDR1 reads NNHDY; CDR2 reads SYVADS. V was shortened by 5 bases and J by 4 bases, with 7 bases between the two germline ends. The CDR3 length is 12 residues. CDR3 DNA, as far as it was read: TGTGCCAGCAGCCACAGGAACCAGGCTCCGCTT. Encoded protein: CASSHRNQAPL. The full CDR3 protein reads CASSHRNQAPLF.